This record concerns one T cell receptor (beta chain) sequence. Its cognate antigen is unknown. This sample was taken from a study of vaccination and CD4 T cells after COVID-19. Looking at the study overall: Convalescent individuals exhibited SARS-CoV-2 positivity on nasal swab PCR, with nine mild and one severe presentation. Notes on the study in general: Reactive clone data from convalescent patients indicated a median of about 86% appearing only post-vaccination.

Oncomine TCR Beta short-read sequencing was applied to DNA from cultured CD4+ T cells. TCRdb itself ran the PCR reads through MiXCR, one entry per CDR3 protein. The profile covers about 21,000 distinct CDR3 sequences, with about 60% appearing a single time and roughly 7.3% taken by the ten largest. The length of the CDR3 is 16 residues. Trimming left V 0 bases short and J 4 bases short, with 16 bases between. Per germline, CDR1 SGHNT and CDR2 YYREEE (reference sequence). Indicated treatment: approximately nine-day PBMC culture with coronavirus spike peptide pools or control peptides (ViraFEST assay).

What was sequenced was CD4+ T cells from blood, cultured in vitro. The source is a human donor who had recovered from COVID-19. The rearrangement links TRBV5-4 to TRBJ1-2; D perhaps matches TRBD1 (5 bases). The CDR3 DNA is TGTGCCAGCAGCTTGGGGGGCTGGGACTCGGGCTATGGCTACACCTTC. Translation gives CASSLGGWDSGYGYTF.